This passage covers 14 T cell receptor beta chains from one sample sequenced in a study of blood T cell repertoires in COVID-19 (dated by TCRdb to the early 2020s). Library preparation used the immunoSEQ multiplex PCR assay. TCRdb carries this immuneACCESS record with in-frame sequences only. Its versions omit some clonotypes, under half of them owing to an unresolved V gene in the studies checked, with the rest unexplained. The table for this sample lists 80,000 to 100,000 clones; 85% to 90% of them were counted only once. Together, the top ten hold approximately 22% of the sample. The specimen was peripheral blood. The receptors come from a woman aged 80 or over in a cohort sampled during active or convalescent COVID-19.

Written as DNA, the CDR3 is TGTGCCAGCAGCTCCATCCAGCGGGGCCGCACAGATACGCAGTATTTT. This sequence encodes CASSSIQRGRTDTQYF. The gene calls are TRBV5-6 and TRBJ2-3; 7 bases are a match to TRBD2. V gave up 3 bases and J gave up 1 base; unmatched junction bases: 8. From germline, CDR1 is SGHDT and CDR2 YYEEEE. This CDR3 region has 16 residues.

The chain joins TRBV7-9 to TRBJ1-1; D perhaps matches TRBD1 (5 bases). This CDR3 has 15 amino acids. V was trimmed by 4 bases and J by 0 bases, leaving 12 bases between them. Germline V lookup: CDR1 SEHNR, CDR2 FQNEAQ (reference sequence). CDR3 nucleotide sequence: TGTGCCAGCAGCTGGGCGGGGCAGTTGAACACTGAAGCTTTCTTT. As protein: CASSWAGQLNTEAFF.

V gene TRBV5-1 combines with J gene TRBJ2-7; D uncertain. The germline V gene has CDR1 SGHRS and CDR2 YFSETQ. V lost 4 bases and J 3 bases, leaving 11 bases between the germline ends. CDR3 length: 13 amino acids. This CDR3 is CASSRTANYEQYF. CDR3 nucleotide sequence: TGCGCCAGCAGCAGAACAGCCAACTACGAGCAGTACTTC.

A note on this clone: Other DNA sequences in this specimen translate into the identical CDR3. The chain combines TRBV5-1 with TRBJ2-1; TRBD2 matches 7 bases. This CDR3 has 15 amino acids. Germline CDR1 reads SGHRS; CDR2 reads YFSETQ. The J segment lost 0 bases and the V segment lost 4 bases, leaving 4 bases of the junction unmatched. CDR3 region: CASSLGGSSYNEQFF. The CDR3 DNA reads as TGCGCCAGCAGCCTGGGAGGGAGCTCCTACAATGAGCAGTTCTTC.

The chain has TRBV5-1 and TRBJ2-2; 9 nucleotides agree with TRBD1. CDR1 is SGHRS and CDR2 is YFSETQ in the germline V gene. The J segment lost 3 bases and the V segment lost 4 bases, leaving 4 bases of the junction unmatched. This CDR3 has 15 amino acids. The CDR3 is CASSPGTGYTGELFF. CDR3 DNA: TGCGCCAGCAGCCCCGGGACAGGGTACACCGGGGAGCTGTTTTTT.

The chain couples TRBV5-4 to TRBJ2-3; TRBD1 matches 7 bases. Trimming at V came to 4 bases and at J to 2 bases, leaving 7 bases not matched to a gene. The germline V gene encodes CDR1 SGHNT and CDR2 YYREEE (reference sequence). This CDR3 contains 15 residues. The CDR3 loop is CASSADRRFTDTQYF. In DNA, the CDR3 is TGTGCCAGCAGCGCGGACAGGCGGTTCACAGATACGCAGTATTTT. The whole variable domain, remainder taken from reference TRBV5-4 and TRBJ2-3, is ETGVTQSPTHLIKTRGQQVTLRCSSQSGHNTVSWYQQALGQGPQFIFQYYREEENGRGNFPPRFSGLQFPNYSSELNVNALELDDSALYLCASSADRRFTDTQYFGPGTRLTVL.

V gene TRBV2 combines with J gene TRBJ1-3, with TRBD1 matching over 7 bases. Looked up from germline, CDR1 is SNHLY and CDR2 is FYNNEI. The CDR3 totals 17 residues. The trim removed 4 bases at V and 0 bases at J, leaving 9 bases unmatched. As DNA, the CDR3 is TGTGCCAGCAGTGCCCCTACAGGGGCTGGCTCTGGAAACACCATATATTTT. Protein sequence: CASSAPTGAGSGNTIYF.

This sequence joins TRBV28 and TRBJ2-6; D perhaps matches TRBD1 (5 bases). Germline V gene sequence: CDR1 MDHEN, CDR2 SYDVKM. V lost 2 bases, J lost 0 bases, and 11 bases lay in between. The CDR3 extends over 17 amino acids. CDR3 loop: CASSLGAGSSGANVLTF. The CDR3, as DNA: TGTGCCAGCAGTTTAGGGGCAGGTAGCTCTGGGGCCAACGTCCTGACTTTC.

This chain uses TRBV20-1 with TRBJ2-1, with TRBD2 matching over 8 bases. V lost 5 bases, J lost 13 bases, and 7 bases stayed unmatched. Germline CDR1 reads DFQATT; CDR2 reads SNEGSKA (reference sequence). This CDR3 is built from 11 residues. As DNA, the CDR3 is TGCAGTGCTCGCCCGGCGGGAGGACAGTTCTTC. Protein: CSARPAGGQFF.

The V call is TRBV19, the J call TRBJ2-3, with 7 bases aligning to TRBD1. This CDR3 region has 14 residues. Trimming took 10 bases from V and 0 from J; bases not matched to a gene: 7. Germline lookup yields CDR1 LNHDA and CDR2 SQIVND (reference sequence). CDR3 sequence: CATSGTVSTDTQYF. The CDR3 nucleotides read TGTGCCACGTCAGGGACAGTAAGCACAGATACGCAGTATTTT.

The chain couples TRBV2 to TRBJ1-5; 9 bases are a match to TRBD1. The length of the CDR3 is 14 residues. CDR1 is SNHLY, CDR2 FYNNEI, per germline. J lost 11 bases, V lost 6 bases, and 11 bases had no gene match. The CDR3 loop is CASRGQGPSVAQHF. As DNA, the CDR3 is TGTGCCAGCAGGGGACAGGGCCCTTCTGTGGCCCAGCATTTT.

CDR3 region: CASSFWGQDIHEQFF. As DNA, the CDR3 is TGTGCCAGCAGCTTTTGGGGACAGGACATCCATGAGCAGTTCTTC. The chain carries TRBV3-1 (or the pseudogene TRBV3-2) and TRBJ2-1, with 8 bases identical to TRBD1. The V and J ends lost 5 bases and 8 bases, in that order; junction bases with no gene match: 11. The CDR3 contains 15 residues. Germline loops: CDR1 LGHDT, CDR2 YNNKEL (reference sequence).

The genes are TRBV3-1 (or the pseudogene TRBV3-2) and TRBJ2-7; D may be TRBD2 (6 bases). Germline CDR1 LGHDT, CDR2 YNNKEL (reference sequence). The CDR3 covers 14 residues. Trimming pared 3 bases from V and 8 bases from J, leaving 17 bases between. CDR3 sequence: CASSQTGTGGQQYV. CDR3 coding DNA: TGTGCCAGCAGCCAGACTGGGACTGGAGGACAGCAGTACGTC.

This clone was detected ten times or more. The V gene is TRBV10-3, the J gene TRBJ2-1; D might be TRBD2 (6 bases). V was clipped by 4 bases and J by 6 bases, with 10 bases between them. From germline, CDR1 is ENHRY and CDR2 SYGVKD. The CDR3 covers 13 residues. The CDR3 loop is CAISVGGLNEQFF. CDR3 DNA: TGTGCCATCAGTGTAGGAGGGCTCAATGAGCAGTTCTTC.